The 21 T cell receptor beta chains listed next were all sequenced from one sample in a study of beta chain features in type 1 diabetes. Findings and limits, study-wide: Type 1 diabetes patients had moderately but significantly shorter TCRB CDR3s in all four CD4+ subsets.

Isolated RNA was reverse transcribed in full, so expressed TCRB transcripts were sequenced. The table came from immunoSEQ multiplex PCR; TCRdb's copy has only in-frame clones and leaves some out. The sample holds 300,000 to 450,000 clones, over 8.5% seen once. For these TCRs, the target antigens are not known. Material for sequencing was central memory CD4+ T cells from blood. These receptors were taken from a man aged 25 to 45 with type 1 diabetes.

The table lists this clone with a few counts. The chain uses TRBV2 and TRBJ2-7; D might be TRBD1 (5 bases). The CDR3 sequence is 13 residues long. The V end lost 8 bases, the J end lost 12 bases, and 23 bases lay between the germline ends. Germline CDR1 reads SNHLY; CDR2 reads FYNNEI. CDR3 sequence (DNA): TGTGCCAGCCTCCCTGGGGCAGGGCCTTTAGGGTACTTC. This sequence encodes CASLPGAGPLGYF.

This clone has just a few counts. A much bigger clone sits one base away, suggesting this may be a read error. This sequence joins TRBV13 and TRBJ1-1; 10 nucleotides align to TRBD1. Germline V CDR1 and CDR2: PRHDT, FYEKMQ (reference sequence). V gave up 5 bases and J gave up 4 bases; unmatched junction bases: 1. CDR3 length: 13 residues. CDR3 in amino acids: CASSRTGGTEAFF. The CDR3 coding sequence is TGTGCCAGCAGCCGGACAGGGGGCACTGAAGCTTTCTTT. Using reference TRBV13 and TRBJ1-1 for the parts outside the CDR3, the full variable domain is AAGVIQSPRHLIKEKRETATLKCYPIPRHDTVYWYQQGPGQDPQFLISFYEKMQSDKGSIPDRFSAQQFSDYHSELNMSSLELGDSALYFCASSRTGGTEAFFGQGTRLTVV.

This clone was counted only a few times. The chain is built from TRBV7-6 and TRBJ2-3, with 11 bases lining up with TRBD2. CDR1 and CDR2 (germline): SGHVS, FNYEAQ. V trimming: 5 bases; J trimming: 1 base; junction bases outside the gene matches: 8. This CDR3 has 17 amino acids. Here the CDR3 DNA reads TGTGCCAGCAGCCCGTGGACTAGCGGGCGGGGCACAGATACGCAGTATTTT. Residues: CASSPWTSGRGTDTQYF. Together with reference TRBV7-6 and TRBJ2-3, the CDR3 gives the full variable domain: GAGVSQSPRYKVTKRGQDVALRCDPISGHVSLYWYRQALGQGPEFLTYFNYEAQQDKSGLPNDRFSAERPEGSISTLTIQRTEQRDSAMYRCASSPWTSGRGTDTQYFGPGTRLTVL.

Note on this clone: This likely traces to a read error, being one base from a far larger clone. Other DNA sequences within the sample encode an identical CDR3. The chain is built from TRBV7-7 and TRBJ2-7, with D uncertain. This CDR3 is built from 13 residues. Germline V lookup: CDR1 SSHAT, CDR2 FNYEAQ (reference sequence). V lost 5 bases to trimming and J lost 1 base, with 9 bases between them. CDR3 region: CASSLDGSYEQYF. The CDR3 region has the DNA TGTGCCAGCAGCCTGGACGGTTCCTACGAGCAGTACTTC.

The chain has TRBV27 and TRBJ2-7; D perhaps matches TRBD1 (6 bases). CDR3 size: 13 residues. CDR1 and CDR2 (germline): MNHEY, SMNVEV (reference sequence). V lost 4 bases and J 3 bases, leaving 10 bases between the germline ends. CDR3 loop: CASSSNRDYEQYF. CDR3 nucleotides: TGTGCCAGCAGTTCCAACAGGGACTACGAGCAGTACTTC.

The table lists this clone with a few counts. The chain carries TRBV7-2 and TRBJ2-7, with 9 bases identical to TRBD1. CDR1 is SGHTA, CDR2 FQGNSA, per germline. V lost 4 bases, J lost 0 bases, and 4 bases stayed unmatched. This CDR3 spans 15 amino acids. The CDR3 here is CASSSGQGISYEQYF. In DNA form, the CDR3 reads TGTGCCAGCAGCTCGGGACAGGGTATCTCCTACGAGCAGTACTTC.

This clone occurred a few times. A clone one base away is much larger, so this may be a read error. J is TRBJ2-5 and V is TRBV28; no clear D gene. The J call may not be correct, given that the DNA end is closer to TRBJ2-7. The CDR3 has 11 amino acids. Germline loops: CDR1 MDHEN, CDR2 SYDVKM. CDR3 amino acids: CASSSAYEQYF. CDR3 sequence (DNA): TGTGCCAGCAGTTCCGCCTACGAGCAGTACTTC.

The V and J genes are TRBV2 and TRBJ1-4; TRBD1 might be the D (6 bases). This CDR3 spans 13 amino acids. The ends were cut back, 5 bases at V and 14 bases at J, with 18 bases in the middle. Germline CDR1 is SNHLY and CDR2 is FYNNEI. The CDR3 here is CASSPPGTKQLFF. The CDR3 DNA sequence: TGTGCCAGCAGTCCCCCGGGGACAAAGCAGCTGTTTTTT.

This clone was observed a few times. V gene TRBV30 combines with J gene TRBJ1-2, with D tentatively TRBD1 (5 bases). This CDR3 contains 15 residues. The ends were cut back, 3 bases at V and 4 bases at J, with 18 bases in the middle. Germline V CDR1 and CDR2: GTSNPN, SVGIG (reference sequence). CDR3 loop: CAWSSFNRPLYGYTF. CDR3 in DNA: TGTGCCTGGAGCTCCTTCAACAGGCCCCTCTATGGCTACACCTTC.

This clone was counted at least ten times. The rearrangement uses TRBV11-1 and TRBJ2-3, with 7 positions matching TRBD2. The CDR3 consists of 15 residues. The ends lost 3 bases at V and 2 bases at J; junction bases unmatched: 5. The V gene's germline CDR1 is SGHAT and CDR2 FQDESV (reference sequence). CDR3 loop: CASSFRGRDTDTQYF. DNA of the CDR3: TGTGCCAGCAGCTTTCGGGGGAGGGACACAGATACGCAGTATTTT.

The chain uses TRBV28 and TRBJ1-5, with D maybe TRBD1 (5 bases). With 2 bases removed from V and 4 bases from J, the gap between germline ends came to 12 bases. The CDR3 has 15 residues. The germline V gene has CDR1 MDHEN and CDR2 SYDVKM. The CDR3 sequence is CASSLVSPGNQPQHF. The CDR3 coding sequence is TGTGCCAGCAGTTTAGTCAGCCCAGGGAATCAGCCCCAGCATTTT. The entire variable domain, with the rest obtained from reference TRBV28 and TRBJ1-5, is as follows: DVKVTQSSRYLVKRTGEKVFLECVQDMDHENMFWYRQDPGLGLRLIYFSYDVKMKEKGDIPEGYSVSREKKERFSLILESASTNQTSMYLCASSLVSPGNQPQHFGDGTRLSIL.

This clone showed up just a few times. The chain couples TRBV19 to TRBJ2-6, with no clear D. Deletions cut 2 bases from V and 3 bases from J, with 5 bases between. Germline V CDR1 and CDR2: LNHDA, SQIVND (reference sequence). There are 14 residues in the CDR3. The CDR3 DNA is TGTGCCAGTAGTATACTGGTTGGGGCCAACGTCCTGACTTTC. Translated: CASSILVGANVLTF.

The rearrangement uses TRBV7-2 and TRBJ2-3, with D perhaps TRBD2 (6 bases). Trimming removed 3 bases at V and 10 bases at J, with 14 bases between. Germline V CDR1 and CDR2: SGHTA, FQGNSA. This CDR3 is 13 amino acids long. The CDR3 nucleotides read TGTGCCAGCAGCTTGGGAGGCCCGAGGGCGCAGTATTTT. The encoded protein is CASSLGGPRAQYF.

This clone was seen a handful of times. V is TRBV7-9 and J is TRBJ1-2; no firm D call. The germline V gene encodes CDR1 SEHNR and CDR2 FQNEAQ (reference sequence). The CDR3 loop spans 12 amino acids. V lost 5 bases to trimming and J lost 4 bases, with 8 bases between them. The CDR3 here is CASSPPTYGYTF. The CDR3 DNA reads TGTGCCAGCAGCCCTCCCACCTATGGCTACACCTTC.

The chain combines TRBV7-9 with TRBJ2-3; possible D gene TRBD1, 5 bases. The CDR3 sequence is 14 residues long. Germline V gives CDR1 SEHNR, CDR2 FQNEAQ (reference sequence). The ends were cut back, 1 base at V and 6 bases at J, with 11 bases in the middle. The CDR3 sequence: CASSLVQGMDTQYF. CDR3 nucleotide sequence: TGTGCCAGCAGCTTAGTTCAGGGAATGGATACGCAGTATTTT.

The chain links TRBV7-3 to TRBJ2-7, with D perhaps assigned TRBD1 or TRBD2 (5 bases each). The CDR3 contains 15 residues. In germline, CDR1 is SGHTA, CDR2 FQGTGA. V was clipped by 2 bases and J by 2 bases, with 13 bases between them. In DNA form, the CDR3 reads TGTGCCAGCAGCTTATTTGGGACGGGGCCCTACGAGCAGTACTTC. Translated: CASSLFGTGPYEQYF.

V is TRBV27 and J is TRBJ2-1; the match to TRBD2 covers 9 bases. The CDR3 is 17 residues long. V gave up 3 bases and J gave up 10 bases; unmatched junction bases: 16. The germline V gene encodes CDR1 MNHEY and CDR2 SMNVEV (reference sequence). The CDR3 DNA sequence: TGTGCCAGCAGTTTGTTGACGGGACTAGCCTTACCACCCGAGCAGTTCTTC. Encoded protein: CASSLLTGLALPPEQFF.

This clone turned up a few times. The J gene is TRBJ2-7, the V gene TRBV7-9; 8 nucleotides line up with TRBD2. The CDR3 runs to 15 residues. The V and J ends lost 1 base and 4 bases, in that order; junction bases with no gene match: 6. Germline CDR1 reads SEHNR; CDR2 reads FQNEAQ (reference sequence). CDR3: CASSLVSQREYEQYF. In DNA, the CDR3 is TGTGCCAGCAGCTTAGTGTCCCAGCGGGAGTACGAGCAGTACTTC.

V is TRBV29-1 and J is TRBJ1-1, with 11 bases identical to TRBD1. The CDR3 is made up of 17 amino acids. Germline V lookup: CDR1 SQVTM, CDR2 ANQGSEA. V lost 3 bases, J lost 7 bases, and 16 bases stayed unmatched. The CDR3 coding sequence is TGCAGCGTTGATGCTGTAACACCGGGACAGGGGGTAAGTGAAGCTTTCTTT. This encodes CSVDAVTPGQGVSEAFF.

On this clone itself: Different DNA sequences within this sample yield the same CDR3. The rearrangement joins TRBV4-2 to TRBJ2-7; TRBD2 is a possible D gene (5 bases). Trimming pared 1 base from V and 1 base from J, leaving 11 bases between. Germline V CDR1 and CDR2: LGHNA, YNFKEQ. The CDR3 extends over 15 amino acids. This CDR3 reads CASSQGTGVSYEQYF. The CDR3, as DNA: TGTGCCAGCAGCCAAGGGACTGGAGTTTCCTACGAGCAGTACTTC.

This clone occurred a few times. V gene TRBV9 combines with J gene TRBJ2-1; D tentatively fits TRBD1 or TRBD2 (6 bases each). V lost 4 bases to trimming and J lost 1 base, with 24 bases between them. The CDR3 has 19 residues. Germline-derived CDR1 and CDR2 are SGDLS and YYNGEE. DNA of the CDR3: TGTGCCAGCAGCCAAGATAAGAGGAGGGGGAGTGAATCCTACAATGAGCAGTTCTTC. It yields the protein CASSQDKRRGSESYNEQFF.